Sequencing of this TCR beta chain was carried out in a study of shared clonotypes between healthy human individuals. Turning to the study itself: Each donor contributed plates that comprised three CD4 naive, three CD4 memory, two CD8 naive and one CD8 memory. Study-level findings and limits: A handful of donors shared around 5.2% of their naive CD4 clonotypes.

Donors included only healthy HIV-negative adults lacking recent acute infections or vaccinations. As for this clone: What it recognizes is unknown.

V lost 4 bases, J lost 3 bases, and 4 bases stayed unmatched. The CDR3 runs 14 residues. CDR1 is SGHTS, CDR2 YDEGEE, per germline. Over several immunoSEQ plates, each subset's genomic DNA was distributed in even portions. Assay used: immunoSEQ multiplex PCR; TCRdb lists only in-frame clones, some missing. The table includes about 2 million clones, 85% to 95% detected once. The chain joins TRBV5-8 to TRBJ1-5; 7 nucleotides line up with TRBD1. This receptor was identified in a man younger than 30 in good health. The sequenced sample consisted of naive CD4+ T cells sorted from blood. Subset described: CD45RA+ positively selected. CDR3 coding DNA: TGTGCCAGCAGCACAGACAGGGTCAATCAGCCCCAGCATTTT. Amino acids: CASSTDRVNQPQHF.